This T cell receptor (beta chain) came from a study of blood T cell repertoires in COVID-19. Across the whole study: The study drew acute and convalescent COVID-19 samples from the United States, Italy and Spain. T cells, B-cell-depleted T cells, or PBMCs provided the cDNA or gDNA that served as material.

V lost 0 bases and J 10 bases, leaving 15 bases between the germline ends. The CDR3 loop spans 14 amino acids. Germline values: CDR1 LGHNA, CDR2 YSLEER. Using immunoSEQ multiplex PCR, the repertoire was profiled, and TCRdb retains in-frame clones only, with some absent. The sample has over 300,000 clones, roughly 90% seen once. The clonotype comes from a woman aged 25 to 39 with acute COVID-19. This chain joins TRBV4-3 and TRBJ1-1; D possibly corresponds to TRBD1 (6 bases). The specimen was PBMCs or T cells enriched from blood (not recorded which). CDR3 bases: TGCGCCAGCAGCCAAGATCGGGGCAGGGGCGCAGCTTTCTTT. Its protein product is CASSQDRGRGAAFF.